These 25 T cell receptor beta chains share one sample of origin, sequenced in a study of identical twins. MiXCR, run by TCRdb on the 5' RACE reads, gives a single entry per CDR3 protein. The sample lists approximately 250,000 distinct CDR3 sequences, approximately 5.9% occurring once. A further study also used this sample, focusing on T cells expressing NK-cell markers.

Sequencing input: CD8+ T cells sorted from blood. Receptors originate from a woman between 18 and 30 years old in good health.

This clonotype was picked up a small number of times. V is TRBV5-6 and J is TRBJ1-2, with a weak D call TRBD1 (5 bases). V was pared by 4 bases and J by 8 bases, with 12 bases between. This CDR3 comprises 12 residues. CDR1 is SGHDT and CDR2 is YYEEEE in the germline V gene. In nucleotides, the CDR3 is TGTGCCAGCAGCGCCGCAGGGTCGGGCTACACCTTC. This encodes CASSAAGSGYTF.

The chain has TRBV5-1 and TRBJ2-7, with no clear D. Germline CDR1 SGHRS, CDR2 YFSETQ. The CDR3 sequence is 13 residues long. V lost 2 bases, J lost 4 bases, and 10 bases lay in between. The CDR3 loop is CASSFGLLYEQYF. The CDR3 region has the DNA TGCGCCAGCAGCTTCGGGCTTTTATACGAGCAGTACTTC.

This clonotype has ten or more counts. This chain joins TRBV20-1 and TRBJ1-5; 7 bases are a match to TRBD1. The CDR3 covers 15 residues. Germline loops: CDR1 DFQATT, CDR2 SNEGSKA (reference sequence). V lost 6 bases and J lost 7; bases outside the gene matches: 15. As DNA, the CDR3 is TGCAGTGCCAAAAGCGGAGACAGGGAAAGCCAGCCCCAGCATTTT. Its translation: CSAKSGDRESQPQHF.

V gene TRBV11-1 combines with J gene TRBJ2-1; tentatively, D is TRBD2 (6 bases). The CDR3 runs 13 residues. The V end lost 1 base, the J end lost 8 bases, and 9 bases lay between the germline ends. Germline V gene lookup returns CDR1 SGHAT and CDR2 FQDESV (reference sequence). Here the CDR3 DNA reads TGTGCCAGCAGCTTAGGAGGGGAGGATGAGCAGTTCTTC. Translating it yields CASSLGGEDEQFF.

This clonotype was observed at least ten times. The CDR3 region has the DNA TGCGCCAGCAGCCCACGACAGCTCACTGAAGCTTTCTTT. It is translated as CASSPRQLTEAFF. J is TRBJ1-1 and V is TRBV4-1; weak D call: TRBD1 (5 bases). Looked up from germline, CDR1 is MGHRA and CDR2 is YSYEKL. The CDR3 is made up of 13 amino acids. The V gene lost 4 bases and the J gene lost 4 bases, with 10 bases spanning the gap.

This clonotype has at least ten counts. This chain uses TRBV12-3 or TRBV12-4 with TRBJ1-1; D ambiguous. V dropped 2 bases and J dropped 1 base, with 8 bases sitting between them. The CDR3 runs to 14 residues. The CDR3 protein is CASSLFGRNTEAFF. The CDR3 nucleotides read TGTGCCAGCAGTTTATTTGGGCGGAACACTGAAGCTTTCTTT.

This clonotype was found a few times. The rearrangement joins TRBV6-1 to TRBJ1-6; 8 bases match TRBD1. Germline V gene data show CDR1 as MNHNS and CDR2 as SASEGT. With V trimmed by 6 bases and J by 5 bases, 9 bases remained unmatched. There are 16 residues in the CDR3. In DNA form, the CDR3 reads TGTGCCAGCAGCCTTATGACAGGGGCCAATAATTCACCCCTCCACTTT. It yields the protein CASSLMTGANNSPLHF.

At least ten counts were recorded for this clonotype. V gene TRBV3-1 combines with J gene TRBJ2-5, with TRBD1 matching 8 bases. The CDR3 has 15 residues. Looked up from germline, CDR1 is LGHDT and CDR2 is YNNKEL (reference sequence). The J segment lost 4 bases and the V segment lost 5 bases, leaving 9 bases of the junction unmatched. DNA for the CDR3: TGTGCCAGCAGCACCGGACAGGGTGGGCGAGAGACCCAGTACTTC. It specifies CASSTGQGGRETQYF.

The rearrangement uses TRBV10-3 and TRBJ1-2, with D possibly being TRBD1 (6 bases). The germline V gene encodes CDR1 ENHRY and CDR2 SYGVKD. The V end lost 10 bases, the J end lost 4 bases, and 13 bases lay between the germline ends. The CDR3 loop spans 12 amino acids. The CDR3 region is CATLDSLYGYTF. Written as DNA, the CDR3 is TGTGCCACGTTGGACAGTCTCTATGGCTACACCTTC.

This clonotype was counted between two and nine times. The gene calls are TRBV5-1 and TRBJ2-6, with TRBD2 as a possible D gene (6 bases). The CDR3 runs to 20 residues. CDR1 SGHRS and CDR2 YFSETQ come from the germline V gene. Trimming took 0 bases from V and 0 from J, leaving 19 bases between them. CDR3 coding DNA: TGCGCCAGCAGCTTGGCCAAGCCGGGACGGGAGAGCTCTGGGGCCAACGTCCTGACTTTC. Its protein is CASSLAKPGRESSGANVLTF.

This clonotype came up a few times. V and J are TRBV7-3 and TRBJ2-2; 7 bases match TRBD1. J was trimmed by 2 bases and V by 4 bases; bases with no gene match: 13. Per germline, CDR1 SGHTA and CDR2 FQGTGA. The CDR3 totals 18 residues. CDR3 nucleotides: TGTGCCAGCAGCTCTATTAAAGGGAGACAGGGCAACACCGGGGAGCTGTTTTTT. The encoded protein is CASSSIKGRQGNTGELFF.

Only a few counts were recorded for this clonotype. The genes are TRBV7-9 and TRBJ1-1; D unresolved. This CDR3 comprises 13 residues. The V end was cut by 6 bases, the J end by 1 base, with 9 bases between. Germline V CDR1 and CDR2: SEHNR, FQNEAQ (reference sequence). The CDR3 here is CASRTEGNTEAFF. CDR3 bases: TGTGCCAGCAGAACTGAGGGGAACACTGAAGCTTTCTTT.

The chain has TRBV9 and TRBJ2-2; 8 bases line up with TRBD1. Germline V gene data show CDR1 as SGDLS and CDR2 as YYNGEE. Germline trimming cut 6 bases from V and 1 base from J; bases unmatched to any gene: 5. CDR3 length: 15 amino acids. The chain's CDR3 is CASKDGTGNTGELFF. Here the CDR3 DNA reads TGTGCCAGCAAGGACGGGACAGGGAACACCGGGGAGCTGTTTTTT.

This clonotype was seen at least ten times. The gene calls are TRBV7-9 and TRBJ2-1; D not resolved. The V end lost 1 base, the J end lost 9 bases, and 7 bases lay between the germline ends. This CDR3 is 12 amino acids long. Per the germline V gene, CDR1 is SEHNR and CDR2 is FQNEAQ (reference sequence). This CDR3 reads CASSLVVTEQFF. DNA for the CDR3: TGTGCCAGCAGCTTAGTTGTGACTGAGCAGTTCTTC.

The chain employs TRBV3-1 and TRBJ2-1; tentatively, D is TRBD2 (6 bases). The CDR3 contains 14 residues. Germline-derived CDR1 and CDR2 are LGHDT and YNNKEL (reference sequence). Between the trimmed V and J ends, which lost 1 base and 8 bases, there was a span of 12 bases. The CDR3 DNA sequence: TGTGCCAGCAGCCAAGGGATTGGGGACTATGAGCAGTTCTTC. It is translated as CASSQGIGDYEQFF.

This clonotype was seen at least ten times. V usage is TRBV12-3 or TRBV12-4 and J usage is TRBJ1-1, with 9 bases that match TRBD1. Trimming at V came to 7 bases and at J to 5 bases, leaving 11 bases not matched to a gene. There are 15 residues in the CDR3. The chain's CDR3 is CASTSGWTGVTEAFF. CDR3 in DNA: TGTGCCAGCACCTCGGGCTGGACAGGGGTGACTGAAGCTTTCTTT.

V gene TRBV15 combines with J gene TRBJ2-7; TRBD1 agrees at 9 bases. The junction had 8 bases not matched to a gene; V was cut back by 3 bases and J by 5 bases. The CDR3 consists of 15 residues. Germline V gene data show CDR1 as LNHNV and CDR2 as YYDKDF (reference sequence). The CDR3 DNA sequence: TGTGCCACCAGCAGCGAGGGGACAGGGTACGACGAGCAGTACTTC. Its protein is CATSSEGTGYDEQYF.

This clonotype was picked up a small number of times. The CDR3 bases are TGCAGCGTCGCCGATTACAATGAGCAGTTCTTC. The encoded protein is CSVADYNEQFF. The chain employs TRBV29-1 and TRBJ2-1; D unresolved. This CDR3 spans 11 amino acids. V gave up 6 bases and J gave up 4 bases, with 7 bases separating them. Germline V gene sequence: CDR1 SQVTM, CDR2 ANQGSEA.

This clonotype was seen a few times. J is TRBJ2-1 and V is TRBV27, with D perhaps given as TRBD1 or TRBD2 (6 bases each). The CDR3 runs 13 residues. V was trimmed by 9 bases and J by 5 bases, leaving 14 bases between them. Germline assignment: CDR1 MNHEY and CDR2 SMNVEV (reference sequence). This chain's CDR3 is CASQGGPHNEQFF. The CDR3 DNA reads TGTGCCAGTCAAGGGGGGCCCCACAATGAGCAGTTCTTC.

This clonotype was counted ten times or more. V gene TRBV10-3 combines with J gene TRBJ2-4; weak D call: TRBD1 (6 bases). The CDR3 covers 16 residues. The V end lost 2 bases, the J end lost 2 bases, and 13 bases lay between the germline ends. CDR1 is ENHRY, CDR2 SYGVKD, per germline. CDR3 nucleotide sequence: TGTGCCATCAGTGAGACAGGGAAGTACCCCAAAAACATTCAGTACTTC. This sequence encodes CAISETGKYPKNIQYF.

This clonotype was picked up many times. The V gene is TRBV5-1, the J gene TRBJ2-3; the D gene is possibly TRBD2 (6 bases). This CDR3 contains 14 residues. Trimming took off 2 bases at V and 2 bases at J, with 9 bases between the two ends. In germline, CDR1 is SGHRS, CDR2 YFSETQ. This CDR3 is CASSFGGVTDTQYF. The CDR3 nucleotides are TGCGCCAGCAGCTTCGGGGGAGTCACAGATACGCAGTATTTT. The complete variable domain, with remaining parts taken from reference TRBV5-1 and TRBJ2-3, reads KAGVTQTPRYLIKTRGQQVTLSCSPISGHRSVSWYQQTPGQGLQFLFEYFSETQRNKGNFPGRFSGRQFSNSRSEMNVSTLELGDSALYLCASSFGGVTDTQYFGPGTRLTVL.

Comments on this clonotype: A read error may explain this, as a much larger clone is one base away. The chain uses TRBV12-3 or TRBV12-4 and TRBJ2-5; D is uncertain. V was pared by 5 bases and J by 6 bases, with 7 bases between. The CDR3 consists of 11 residues. The CDR3 nucleotides read TGTGCCAGCAGTCACGGAAAGACCCAGTACTTC. Translation gives CASSHGKTQYF.

This chain uses TRBV14 with TRBJ1-1; 9 bases fit TRBD1. J was trimmed by 3 bases and V by 6 bases; bases with no gene match: 5. Germline V gene data show CDR1 as SGHDN and CDR2 as FVKESK. This CDR3 contains 14 residues. The CDR3 sequence: CASRTQGADTEAFF. The CDR3 DNA follows: TGTGCCAGCAGAACACAGGGGGCTGACACTGAAGCTTTCTTT.

This clonotype was seen ten or more times. The J gene is TRBJ2-1, the V gene TRBV12-3 or TRBV12-4; no clear D. V lost 6 bases, J lost 8 bases, and 11 bases lay in between. The CDR3 loop spans 12 amino acids. CDR3 coding DNA: TGTGCCAGCAGCCATAACAAGCATGAGCAGTTCTTC. This encodes CASSHNKHEQFF.

This clonotype was seen only a few times. The chain carries TRBV13 and TRBJ2-3, with D perhaps matching TRBD1 or TRBD2 (5 bases each). Trimming took off 2 bases at V and 2 bases at J, with 29 bases between the two ends. CDR3 size: 21 residues. Germline loops: CDR1 PRHDT, CDR2 FYEKMQ (reference sequence). This CDR3 is CASSLRAGKGAIWDHTDTQYF. The DNA for the CDR3 is TGTGCCAGCAGCTTACGGGCCGGGAAAGGTGCCATCTGGGACCACACAGATACGCAGTATTTT.